Detailed here is one T cell receptor beta chain. Its target is unknown. The V and J ends lost 7 bases and 0 bases, in that order; junction bases with no gene match: 9. Per germline, CDR1 MNHNY and CDR2 SVGAGI (reference sequence). This CDR3 has 16 residues. These data are taken from a study of cytomegalovirus exposure and HLA in healthy donors. General study findings and limits: As a later analysis showed, several of the most significant clusters appeared to be linked to common viral pathogens. Reported performance of the classifier showed diagnosis of cytomegalovirus status with high specificity and sensitivity.

It was with 60 Vbeta and 13 Jbeta primers that the PCR ran. The authors' processing: Later work found around 72 million unique TCR beta chains, with 9 million to 13 million shared. Repertoires were generated with immunoSEQ multiplex PCR, while TCRdb's copy carries only in-frame clones and drops some. The D gene and trimming were derived from the DNA, and the V and J assignments and clone size from that table. The repertoire has 100,000 to 150,000 clones, approximately 71% of them found once; the top ten carry roughly 3.5%. The specimen was PBMCs. The clonotype comes from a woman aged 50 to 60 in good health and CMV-seronegative. The chain is built from TRBV6-6 and TRBJ1-1, with 9 bases fitting TRBD1. The DNA for the CDR3 is TGTGCCAGCACCGTCCCGGGACAGGGTCTGAACACTGAAGCTTTCTTT. Translating gives CASTVPGQGLNTEAFF.